This T cell receptor beta chain is drawn from a study of blood T cell repertoires in COVID-19. Overall study: COVID-19 samples, acute and convalescent, were from the United States, Italy and Spain. PBMCs, B-cell-depleted T cells, or T cells were the source of the cDNA or gDNA that made up the material.

A Seattle source enrolled patients during active infection and followed them longitudinally. Original processing methods: Amplification with reference gene primers provided the estimates of nucleated cell counts. Repertoires were generated with immunoSEQ multiplex PCR, while TCRdb's copy carries only in-frame clones and drops some. That table supplies the V and J calls and clone size; D and trimming were determined from the DNA. This table has 300,000 to 400,000 clones, more than 70% appearing once. Sequencing was carried out using peripheral blood. The clonotype originates from an older woman with COVID-19, enrolled during active disease.

CDR3 in amino acids: CASSIHRATTNEKLFF. Here the CDR3 DNA reads TGTGCCAGTAGTATCCACAGGGCAACAACTAATGAAAAACTGTTTTTT. This chain connects TRBV19 to TRBJ1-4; TRBD1 might be the D (6 bases). The V gene lost 3 bases and the J gene lost 0 bases, with 11 bases spanning the gap. This CDR3 is built from 16 residues. Germline CDR1 LNHDA, CDR2 SQIVND (reference sequence). Using reference TRBV19 and TRBJ1-4 for the parts outside the CDR3, the full variable domain is DGGITQSPKYLFRKEGQNVTLSCEQNLNHDAMYWYRQDPGQGLRLIYYSQIVNDFQKGDIAEGYSVSREKKESFPLTVTSAQKNPTAFYLCASSIHRATTNEKLFFGSGTQLSVL.